This T cell receptor (beta chain) is drawn from a study of post-analysis software for immune sequencing data. In the study overall: The patients showed relapsing-remitting, secondary progressive and progressive-relapsing multiple sclerosis courses. Study-wide results and caveats: Those with multiple sclerosis, the patient group, showed significantly lower normalized Chao1 diversity than controls. In patients, roughly 5 TRBV segments were more frequent than in controls, with TRBV5-6, TRBV5-1 and TRBV20-1 among them. Analysis by F measure revealed that same-batch samples clustered strongly together.

TCR beta libraries were prepared from cDNA with unique molecular identifiers. Once roughly 0.95 to 10 million T cells were used, approximately 470,000 cDNA molecules resulted. A single record per CDR3 protein comes from TCRdb applying MiXCR to the PCR reads. This table holds about 540,000 distinct CDR3 sequences, 30% to 40% found once. As concerns this clonotype: Its specificity is unknown.

The CDR3 sequence is 15 residues long. Germline V gives CDR1 DFQATT, CDR2 SNEGSKA (reference sequence). V lost 0 bases and J lost 1, with 12 bases in between. This chain connects TRBV20-1 to TRBJ1-1, with D possibly matching TRBD1 (5 bases). The sample comprised blood. This TCR was recovered from a girl aged 2-17 years with multiple sclerosis. This chain's CDR3 is CSAREGGRENTEAFF. The CDR3 DNA is TGCAGTGCTAGAGAGGGTGGCAGGGAGAACACTGAAGCTTTCTTT.